This TCR beta chain was captured by sequencing in a study of PD-1 blockade in classical Hodgkin lymphoma. CDR3 length: 15 amino acids. CDR1 is SGDLS and CDR2 is YYNGEE in the germline V gene. Trimming left V 4 bases short and J 8 bases short, with 21 bases between. Time point denoted: newly diagnosed, previously untreated cHL patient sample. The data were produced by immunoSEQ multiplex PCR, yet TCRdb's version contains in-frame clones alone and is incomplete. The data hold 20,000 to 25,000 clones, with 94% observed a single time. The sample was peripheral blood mononuclear cells (PBMCs). The receptor's source is a human donor with classical Hodgkin lymphoma. V gene TRBV9 combines with J gene TRBJ1-2, with TRBD1 as a possible D gene (6 bases). CDR3 sequence reads: CASSHEVYRADGYTF. In DNA, the CDR3 is TGTGCCAGCAGCCACGAGGTTTACAGGGCTGACGGCTACACCTTC.